The 32 T cell receptor beta chains below come from one sample, sequenced in a study of tumor and adjacent non-tumor tissue in lung cancer. This sample's RNA came from whole unsorted tissue. TCRbeta libraries were built with three rounds of nested PCR, modified from ARM-PCR. TCRdb fed the multiplex PCR reads into MiXCR, producing one record per CDR3 protein. The table includes 130,000 or so distinct CDR3 sequences, around three fifths detected once. The sequenced sample consisted of lung tumor tissue. The origin of the receptors is a man younger than 45 with non-small cell lung cancer.

The chain has TRBV11-1 and TRBJ2-4, with D perhaps TRBD1 (5 bases). The better agreement between TRBJ2-3 and the DNA end casts doubt on the J call. CDR1 is SGHAT and CDR2 is FQDESV in the germline V gene (reference sequence). The length of the CDR3 is 16 residues. Here the CDR3 reads CASSHSGRATKNIQYF. The CDR3 DNA reads as TGTGCCAGCAGCCACTCAGGCAGGGCGACCAAAAACATTCAGTATTTT.

This clonotype was counted many times. The chain is built from TRBV29-1 and TRBJ2-1; D is uncertain. This CDR3 region has 14 residues. V dropped 6 bases and J dropped 11 bases, with 23 bases sitting between them. Germline V gene sequence: CDR1 SQVTM, CDR2 ANQGSEA. The CDR3 sequence is CSVVFFDPIDKQFF. DNA of the CDR3: TGCAGCGTCGTATTTTTTGACCCAATCGACAAGCAGTTCTTC.

This clonotype showed up just a few times. A junction boundary mismatches the germline segment, possibly from a read error. The genes are TRBV6-2 or TRBV6-3 and TRBJ1-1; no definite D call. CDR3 length: 16 residues. Germline V gives CDR1 MNHEY, CDR2 SVGEGT. CDR3 in amino acids: CASSYSISAYNTEALF. The CDR3 DNA sequence: TGTGCCAGCAGTTACTCGATTTCAGCCTACAACACTGAAGCTCTCTTT.

Note on this clonotype: Germline and junction disagree at one end, which may indicate a read error. CDR3 in DNA: TGCAGCGCTAGAGATTGGTGGGACGAGCACTTC. The encoded protein is CSARDWWDEHF. This chain joins TRBV20-1 and TRBJ2-7; D assignment may be TRBD1 or TRBD2 (5 bases each). The germline V gene encodes CDR1 DFQATT and CDR2 SNEGSKA (reference sequence). This CDR3 spans 11 amino acids.

A note on this clonotype: This may arise from a read error, as a much more abundant clone is one base away. This chain links TRBV5-6 with TRBJ2-7; possibly TRBD1 or TRBD2 for D (5 bases each). The CDR3 loop spans 14 amino acids. The germline V gene has CDR1 SGHDT and CDR2 YYEEEE. The CDR3 DNA reads TGTGTCAGCAGCTTGGCTAGGGACGCCTACGAGCAGTACTTC. It translates to CVSSLARDAYEQYF.

In regard to this clonotype: The conserved closing phenylalanine or tryptophan is absent in this CDR3, likely reflecting a read error. This sequence joins TRBV12-3 or TRBV12-4 and TRBJ1-5; D might be TRBD1 (5 bases). Trimming cost V 1 base and J 6 bases, with 13 bases left between them. This CDR3 has 15 residues. CDR3 amino acids: CASSLDSGGVQPQHY. Here the CDR3 DNA reads TGTGCCAGCAGTTTAGACAGCGGGGGGGTTCAGCCCCAGCATTAT.

With regard to this clonotype: This clone may be a read error of a much larger clone one base away. The chain links TRBV6-5 to TRBJ1-2, with 8 bases lining up with TRBD1. V was pared by 0 bases and J by 4 bases, with 19 bases of the junction left unmatched. Germline CDR1 MNHEY, CDR2 SVGAGI. There are 20 residues in the CDR3. The CDR3 nucleotides read TGTGCCAGCAGTTACTCGATAGTATTACCGTCGACAGGGGTTATCTATGGCTACACCTTC. Protein: CASSYSIVLPSTGVIYGYTF.

Notes on this clonotype: The junction does not match germline at one end; this may be a read error. The rearrangement links TRBV29-1 to TRBJ2-3; D may be TRBD2 (6 bases). The CDR3 sequence is 15 residues long. Germline loops: CDR1 SQVTM, CDR2 ANQGSEA. CDR3 DNA sequence: TGCAGTGTTGAAAGACGGGAGAGGGGCACAGATACGCTGTATTTT. Residues: CSVERRERGTDTLYF.

On this clonotype: A much larger clone lies one base from this, so it may be a read error. The chain joins TRBV20-1 to TRBJ2-5, with TRBD2 matching 13 bases. The CDR3 has 15 residues. Germline V lookup: CDR1 DFQATT, CDR2 SNEGSKA (reference sequence). The ends lost 6 bases at V and 3 bases at J; junction bases unmatched: 7. The CDR3 protein is CSAPTSGRPKETQYF. CDR3 nucleotide sequence: TGCAGTGCCCCGACTAGCGGGAGGCCAAAAGAGACCCAGTACTTC.

A remark on this clonotype: This sequence may be a read error, since a much larger clone differs from it by one base. The V and J genes are TRBV6-1 and TRBJ2-2; D could derive from TRBD1 or TRBD2 (5 bases each). Germline lookup yields CDR1 MNHNS and CDR2 SASEGT. The CDR3 is made up of 14 amino acids. The CDR3 is CASSGQTNTGELCF. Written as DNA, the CDR3 is TGTGCCAGCAGTGGACAGACGAACACCGGGGAGCTGTGTTTT.

Worth noting for this clonotype: A much bigger clone sits one base away, suggesting this may be a read error. The chain has TRBV12-5 and TRBJ2-1; D perhaps matches TRBD2 (6 bases). Germline loops: CDR1 LGHNT, CDR2 FRNRAP. This CDR3 region has 15 residues. The CDR3: CATGSPGLPGDEQFF. In DNA, the CDR3 is TGTGCTACTGGTTCCCCGGGACTCCCAGGCGATGAGCAGTTCTTC.

As regards this clonotype: Its ends do not fully match the called genes, so a read error is possible. The CDR3 DNA reads TGCGCCAGCAGCGTCGGACTAGCGGGAGGGCCGCACACAGGGGAGCTATTTTTT. Amino acid sequence: CASSVGLAGGPHTGELFF. The rearrangement links TRBV5-1 to TRBJ2-2, with TRBD2 identical over 15 bases. The CDR3 sequence is 18 residues long. The germline V gene encodes CDR1 SGHRS and CDR2 YFSETQ.

This clonotype was counted many times. The CDR3: CASRYDRNEQFF. CDR3 DNA: TGTGCCAGCAGATACGACAGGAATGAGCAGTTCTTC. This chain uses TRBV6-6 with TRBJ2-1; D may be TRBD1 (6 bases). Germline V gene lookup returns CDR1 MNHNY and CDR2 SVGAGI (reference sequence). Between the trimmed V and J ends, which lost 6 bases and 7 bases, there was a span of 10 bases. The CDR3 extends over 12 amino acids.

Turning to this clonotype: Since a much larger clone is just one base distant, this may be a read error. CDR3 in amino acids: CASNLSQVLEQYF. CDR3 nucleotides: TGTGCCAGCAACCTATCTCAGGTGCTCGAGCAGTACTTC. The gene calls are TRBV12-3 or TRBV12-4 and TRBJ2-7; D unclear. Trimming shortened V by 7 bases and J by 6 bases, and 16 bases separated the two germline ends. This CDR3 region has 13 residues.

This clonotype was seen more than once but under ten times. At one boundary the junction diverges from the germline segment, which might be a read error. This chain joins TRBV6-2 or TRBV6-3 and TRBJ1-5; 8 positions match TRBD1. The CDR3 totals 14 residues. Per the germline V gene, CDR1 is MNHEY and CDR2 is SVGEGT. CDR3 amino acids: CVSSSGQGQQPQHF. The CDR3 bases are TGTGTCAGCAGTTCCGGACAGGGCCAACAACCCCAGCATTTT.

Comments on this clonotype: A read error may explain this, as a much larger clone is one base away. The DNA for the CDR3 is TGTGCCATCAGCGACGGTGGAGTGACCCAGTACTTC. It translates to CAISDGGVTQYF. The chain employs TRBV10-3 and TRBJ2-5, with unresolved D. The V end was cut by 6 bases, the J end by 7 bases, with 12 bases between. CDR3 length equals 12 residues. Germline V CDR1 and CDR2: ENHRY, SYGVKD.

On this clonotype itself: At one of its ends the junction is not consistent with the germline gene, which may arise from a read error. The chain combines TRBV20-1 with TRBJ2-7; 12 bases are shared with TRBD1. The length of the CDR3 is 12 residues. CDR1 and CDR2 from the germline V gene are DFQATT and SNEGSKA (reference sequence). This chain's CDR3 is CSAWDRGREQHF. For the CDR3, the DNA is TGCAGTGCTTGGGACAGGGGGCGCGAGCAGCACTTC.

This clonotype was found once. The chain combines TRBV29-1 with TRBJ1-1; D gene uncertain. The V gene's germline CDR1 is SQVTM and CDR2 ANQGSEA. V lost 5 bases to trimming and J lost 2 bases, with 9 bases between them. The length of the CDR3 is 12 residues. The CDR3, as DNA: TGCAGCGTTACTAATTCAAACACTGAAGCTTTCTTT. It is translated as CSVTNSNTEAFF.

This clonotype appeared a single time. At one end, the junction sequence differs from germline, possibly due to a read error. The chain recombines TRBV11-2 with TRBJ2-1; D call uncertain. Per germline, CDR1 SGHAT and CDR2 FQNNGV. The CDR3 is 15 residues long. The CDR3 loop is CASSSIAEGNNEQFF. The CDR3 DNA sequence: TGTGCCAGTAGCTCTATTGCGGAAGGGAATAATGAGCAGTTCTTC.

This clonotype has at least ten counts. This sequence joins TRBV11-3 and TRBJ2-1; a possible D gene is TRBD2 (6 bases). V dropped 2 bases and J dropped 3 bases, with 14 bases sitting between them. The germline V gene has CDR1 SGHNT and CDR2 YENEEA. The CDR3 has 16 amino acids. The CDR3 reads CASSLKASAYYNEQFF. The DNA of the CDR3 is TGTGCCAGCAGCTTAAAGGCTAGCGCCTACTACAATGAGCAGTTCTTC.

This clonotype came up a few times. A much larger clone sits a single nucleotide away, making a read error possible. The chain joins TRBV4-2 to TRBJ2-1; tentatively, D is TRBD2 (5 bases). The germline V gene encodes CDR1 LGHNA and CDR2 YNFKEQ. The CDR3 is 14 amino acids. CDR3 coding DNA: TGTGCCAGCAGCCCCGCCGCGGGCCCTAATGAGCAGTCCTTC. As protein: CASSPAAGPNEQSF.

In regard to this clonotype: One end of the junction fails to match germline, which may point to a read error. This rearrangement joins TRBV6-2 or TRBV6-3 to TRBJ2-7, with TRBD1 matching 9 bases. The length of the CDR3 is 15 residues. The germline V gene encodes CDR1 MNHEY and CDR2 SVGEGT. The CDR3 protein is CASSHQTGGTYEQCF. CDR3 bases: TGTGCCAGCAGTCACCAGACAGGGGGGACCTACGAGCAATGCTTC.

The chain links TRBV29-1 to TRBJ1-2; maybe TRBD1 (5 bases). The CDR3 contains 11 residues. The germline V gene encodes CDR1 SQVTM and CDR2 ANQGSEA. CDR3 in amino acids: CNAPGPFGHTF. CDR3 DNA sequence: TGCAATGCACCGGGGCCGTTTGGTCACACCTTC.

Points on this clonotype: Here the CDR3 omits its conserved ending phenylalanine or tryptophan, so a read error is the likely source. This chain's CDR3 is CSVREGSFNSPLHI. In DNA form, the CDR3 reads TGCAGCGTTAGGGAAGGCTCCTTTAATTCACCCCTCCACATT. The gene calls are TRBV29-1 and TRBJ1-6; D unresolved. Germline CDR1 reads SQVTM; CDR2 reads ANQGSEA. CDR3 length: 14 residues.

A note on this clonotype: Just one base apart from a much larger clone, this may be a read error. The CDR3 sequence is CASSQNGSRAGELFF. The DNA of the CDR3 is TGCGCCAGCAGCCAGAACGGGAGCAGGGCCGGGGAGCTGTTTTTT. V usage is TRBV4-1 and J usage is TRBJ2-2; tentatively, D is TRBD2 (6 bases). This CDR3 has 15 amino acids. Trimming stripped 3 bases from V and 6 bases from J, with 14 bases between. Germline V gene data show CDR1 as MGHRA and CDR2 as YSYEKL.

Points on this clonotype: This may come from a read error, since a much larger clone is one base off. The gene calls are TRBV6-2 or TRBV6-3 and TRBJ2-7; D gene unclear. V lost 4 bases to trimming and J lost 4 bases, with 23 bases between them. The CDR3 extends over 17 amino acids. CDR1 and CDR2 from the germline V gene are MNHEY and SVGEGT. The DNA of the CDR3 is TGTGCCAGCAGTTTCAAGGCTCCGACCGCAAACTCTTACGAGCAGTACTTC. Amino acids: CASSFKAPTANSYEQYF.

About this clonotype itself: A junction end diverges from the germline sequence, so it may reflect a read error. The rearrangement joins TRBV20-1 to TRBJ2-1; possibly TRBD2 for D (6 bases). The CDR3 loop spans 14 amino acids. Germline CDR1 reads DFQATT; CDR2 reads SNEGSKA (reference sequence). As DNA, the CDR3 is TGCAGTGCGAGGCCGGGGGTCGGCTACAATGAGCAATTCTTC. Amino acids: CSARPGVGYNEQFF.

Turning to this clonotype: This may arise from a read error, as a much more abundant clone is one base away. The rearrangement joins TRBV20-1 to TRBJ2-7, with TRBD2 identical over 7 bases. CDR3 size: 13 residues. With 5 bases clipped from V and 3 bases from J, the junction kept 7 bases outside the gene matches. Per the germline V gene, CDR1 is DFQATT and CDR2 is SNEGSKA (reference sequence). The CDR3 here is CSADSAGVYEQYF. In DNA form, the CDR3 reads TGCAGTGCTGACAGTGCGGGAGTCTACGAGCAGTACTTC.

Note on this clonotype: One base away lies a much larger clone, so this may be a sequencing read error. The chain is built from TRBV4-3 and TRBJ1-1; tentative D call: TRBD1 (6 bases). This CDR3 spans 19 amino acids. Germline values: CDR1 LGHNA, CDR2 YSLEER. V shed 0 bases and J shed 0 bases, with 20 bases lying between them. The CDR3 DNA is TGCGCCAGCAGCCAAGAACTTAGGCGGGGGGCTGGCATGAACACTGAAGCTTTCTTT. Its protein is CASSQELRRGAGMNTEAFF.

This clonotype was seen at least ten times. The V gene is TRBV10-2, the J gene TRBJ2-2; D gene uncertain. Germline CDR1 and CDR2: WSHSY and SAAADI. This CDR3 has 12 residues. Trimming took off 6 bases at V and 7 bases at J, with 9 bases between the two ends. The CDR3 is CASRARVGELFF. DNA of the CDR3: TGCGCCAGCAGGGCAAGGGTCGGGGAGCTGTTTTTT.

Comment on this clonotype: The CDR3 does not close with the conserved phenylalanine or tryptophan, likely indicating a read error. It is unclear where the CDR3 begins or ends on the DNA, so no DNA is shown, and the CDR3 is as TCRdb lists it. The chain links TRBV11-3 to TRBJ2-1. The CDR3 is 13 residues long, ends included. From germline, CDR1 is SGHNT and CDR2 YENEEA. CDR3 loop: CASGPTPGNERFS.

This clonotype has a handful of counts. The V and J genes are TRBV5-5 and TRBJ1-4, with a tentative D call TRBD1 (5 bases). Germline loops: CDR1 SGHKS, CDR2 YYEKEE (reference sequence). The germline V and J ends were trimmed by 0 bases and 0 bases, with 12 bases remaining between them. The length of the CDR3 is 17 residues. As DNA, the CDR3 is TGTGCCAGCAGCTTGGTCGGGGGTCCTGCAACTAATGAAAAACTGTTTTTT. It yields the protein CASSLVGGPATNEKLFF.